Below are 7 T cell receptor beta chains sequenced from a single sample in a study of OX40 agonist ivuxolimab in advanced cancers. Here immunoSEQ multiplex PCR was the method, and the copy in TCRdb shows in-frame clones only, minus some. Of about 86,000 clones listed, more than 80% are singletons. Sample: CD4+ or CD8+ T cells sorted from blood, taken in a trial of the OX40 agonist ivuxolimab. The receptors were gathered from an adult with an advanced solid tumor such as melanoma, head and neck, liver or kidney cancer.

This rearrangement joins TRBV6-1 to TRBJ2-2; D is undetermined. The V and J ends lost 2 bases and 5 bases respectively, with 9 bases between them. The CDR3 has 14 residues. Germline CDR1 MNHNS, CDR2 SASEGT. CDR3 region: CASSEFRKTGELFF. The CDR3 DNA follows: TGTGCCAGCAGTGAATTTAGGAAGACCGGGGAGCTGTTTTTT.

This clone came up once. The V call is TRBV5-6, the J call TRBJ2-5, with D uncertain. The end of the DNA fits TRBJ2-7 better, so the J call may be wrong. Germline V gene data show CDR1 as SGHDT and CDR2 as YYEEEE. The CDR3 runs to 11 residues. CDR3 residues: CASSLNYEQYF. CDR3 nucleotides: TGTGCCAGCAGCTTAAACTACGAGCAGTACTTC.

The chain has TRBV27 and TRBJ2-5, with 10 bases identical to TRBD2. Germline V gene lookup returns CDR1 MNHEY and CDR2 SMNVEV (reference sequence). The CDR3 contains 15 residues. V shed 3 bases, J shed 5 bases, and the junction held 6 bases outside the gene matches. CDR3 residues: CASSLGSGGWETQYF. The CDR3 DNA reads as TGTGCCAGCAGTTTGGGTAGCGGGGGGTGGGAGACCCAGTACTTC.

This chain joins TRBV7-6 and TRBJ2-5; the match to TRBD2 covers 12 bases. Germline trimming cut 2 bases from V and 4 bases from J; bases unmatched to any gene: 5. The CDR3 runs to 16 residues. In germline, CDR1 is SGHVS, CDR2 FNYEAQ. CDR3 sequence reads: CASSLLLAGGGETQYF. The CDR3 DNA reads as TGTGCCAGCAGCTTATTACTAGCGGGAGGTGGAGAGACCCAGTACTTC.

This clone was observed a single time. The chain has TRBV4-1 and TRBJ1-5, with a possible D match to TRBD1 (6 bases). The germline gives CDR1 MGHRA, CDR2 YSYEKL. The length of the CDR3 is 13 residues. Trimming left V 5 bases short and J 10 bases short, with 15 bases between. The CDR3: CASSDDRSGPQHF. The CDR3 nucleotides are TGCGCCAGCAGCGACGACAGGAGCGGCCCCCAGCATTTT.

This chain connects TRBV19 to TRBJ1-1; D unclear. This CDR3 region has 14 residues. Germline CDR1 LNHDA, CDR2 SQIVND (reference sequence). Deletions cut 5 bases from V and 5 bases from J, with 15 bases between. CDR3 in amino acids: CASSPQFRWTEAFF. CDR3 in DNA: TGTGCCAGTAGTCCTCAGTTCCGGTGGACTGAAGCTTTCTTT.

Concerning this clone itself: Other nucleotide sequences from this sample produce the same CDR3. CDR3 nucleotide sequence: TGTGCCAGCAGTTTCTCCGCTAGCGGCTCCTACGAGCAGTACTTC. This gives the protein CASSFSASGSYEQYF. The rearrangement uses TRBV28 and TRBJ2-7; TRBD2 agrees at 7 bases. The CDR3 loop spans 15 amino acids. V gave up 3 bases and J gave up 0 bases; unmatched junction bases: 5. Germline V CDR1 and CDR2: MDHEN, SYDVKM.